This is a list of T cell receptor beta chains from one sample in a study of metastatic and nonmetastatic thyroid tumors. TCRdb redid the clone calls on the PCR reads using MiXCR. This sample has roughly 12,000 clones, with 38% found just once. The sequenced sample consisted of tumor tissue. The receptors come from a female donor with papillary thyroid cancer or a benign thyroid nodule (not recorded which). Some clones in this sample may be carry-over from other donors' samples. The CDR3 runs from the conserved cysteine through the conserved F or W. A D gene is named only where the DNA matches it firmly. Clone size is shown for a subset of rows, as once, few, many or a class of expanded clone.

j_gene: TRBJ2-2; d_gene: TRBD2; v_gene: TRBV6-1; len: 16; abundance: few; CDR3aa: CASSKGLAGNTGELFF; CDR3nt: TGTGCCAGCAGTAAGGGACTAGCGGGGAACACCGGGGAGCTGTTTTTT
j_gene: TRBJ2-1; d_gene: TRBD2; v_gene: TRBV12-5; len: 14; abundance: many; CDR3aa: CASGSGGTINEQFF; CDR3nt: TGTGCTAGTGGTAGCGGGGGGACAATCAATGAGCAGTTCTTC
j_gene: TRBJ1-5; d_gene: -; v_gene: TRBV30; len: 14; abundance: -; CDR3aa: CAWSMGTGYQPQHF; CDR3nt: TGTGCCTGGAGTATGGGGACGGGGTATCAGCCCCAGCATTTT
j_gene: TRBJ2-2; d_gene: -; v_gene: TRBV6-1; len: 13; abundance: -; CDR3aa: CASSDPPGGELFF; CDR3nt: TGTGCCAGCAGTGATCCCCCAGGCGGGGAGCTGTTTTTT
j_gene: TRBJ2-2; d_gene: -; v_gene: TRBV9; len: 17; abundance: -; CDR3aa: CASSLAGGGANTGELFF; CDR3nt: TGTGCCAGCAGCCTAGCAGGCGGGGGCGCGAACACCGGGGAGCTGTTTTTT
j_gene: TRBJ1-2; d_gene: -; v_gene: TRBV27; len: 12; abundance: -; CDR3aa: CASSDSGYGYTF; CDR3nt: TGTGCCAGCAGTGACAGTGGCTATGGCTACACCTTC
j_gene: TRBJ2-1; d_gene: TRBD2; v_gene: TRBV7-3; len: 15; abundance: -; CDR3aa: CASSLSGSSYNEQFF; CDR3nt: TGTGCCAGCAGCTTAAGCGGGAGCTCCTACAATGAGCAGTTCTTC
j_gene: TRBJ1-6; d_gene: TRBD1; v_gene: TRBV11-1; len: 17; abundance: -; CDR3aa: CASSLSSGTAYNSPLHF; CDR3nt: TGTGCCAGCAGCTTATCATCCGGGACAGCTTATAATTCACCCCTCCACTTT
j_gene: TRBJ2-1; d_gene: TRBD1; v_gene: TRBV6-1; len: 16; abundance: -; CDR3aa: CASSGTGESSYNEQFF; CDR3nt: TGTGCCAGCAGTGGCACAGGGGAGAGCTCCTACAATGAGCAGTTCTTC
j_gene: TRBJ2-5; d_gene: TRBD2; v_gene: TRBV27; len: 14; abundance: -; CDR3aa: CASSPGLIGETQYF; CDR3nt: TGTGCCAGCAGTCCGGGACTAATCGGGGAGACCCAGTACTTC
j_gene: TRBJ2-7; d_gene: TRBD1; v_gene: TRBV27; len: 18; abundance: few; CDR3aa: CASTTLRTGGIRSYEQYF; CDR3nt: TGTGCCAGCACAACCCTCCGGACAGGGGGAATTCGCTCCTACGAGCAGTACTTC
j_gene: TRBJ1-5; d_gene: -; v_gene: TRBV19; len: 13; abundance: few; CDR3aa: CASSPKGMGPQHF; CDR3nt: TGTGCCAGTAGTCCCAAGGGCATGGGGCCCCAGCATTTT
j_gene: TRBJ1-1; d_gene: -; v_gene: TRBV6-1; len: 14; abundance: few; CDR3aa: CASRRGSSNTEAFF; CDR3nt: TGTGCCAGCAGAAGAGGGAGTTCGAACACTGAAGCTTTCTTT